This T cell receptor beta chain was captured in a study of blood T cell repertoires in COVID-19. Across the whole study: Acute-phase and convalescent COVID-19 samples originated in the United States, Italy and Spain.

The germline V gene has CDR1 SGHTA and CDR2 FQGNSA. V was pared by 6 bases and J by 4 bases, with 10 bases of the junction left unmatched. This CDR3 region has 16 residues. In the original processing: Scientists estimated how many nucleated cells there were by amplifying reference gene primers. Repertoires were generated with immunoSEQ multiplex PCR, while TCRdb's copy carries only in-frame clones and drops some. V and J calls plus clone size are reproduced from that table; the DNA served to infer D and trimming. The sample lists about 310,000 clones, about nine tenths seen once, with 2% to 3% in the top ten.

J is TRBJ2-1 and V is TRBV7-2; TRBD2 matches 9 bases. Sequenced material: peripheral blood. The receptor comes from a man aged 18 to 35 with active or convalescent COVID-19. CDR3 protein: CASSWTSAEGYNEQFF. The DNA of the CDR3 is TGTGCCAGCAGTTGGACTAGCGCCGAGGGATACAATGAGCAGTTCTTC.